The present entry profiles one T cell receptor beta chain with its context. Its antigen is unknown. The data were obtained in a study of cytomegalovirus exposure and HLA in healthy donors. General study results and limits: After further analysis at a later stage, roughly 16,000 TCR beta sequences were associated with HLA alleles at 0.05 false discovery rate. Equally common other TCR beta chains were less clonally expanded than HLA-associated ones, a later analysis found. Across donors, presence/absence analyses took sequencing depth to be roughly uniform.

The study ran its PCR with 60 Vbeta and 13 Jbeta primers. Method: immunoSEQ multiplex PCR; TCRdb's copy keeps in-frame clones and lacks some. The table includes about 130,000 clones, 65% to 85% detected once. The germline CDR1 and CDR2 sequences are SGHRS and YFSETQ. This CDR3 spans 15 amino acids. The V gene lost 2 bases and the J gene lost 7 bases, with 15 bases spanning the gap. The receptor was derived from a young man in good health and CMV-seronegative. This chain connects TRBV5-1 to TRBJ1-4; no clear D gene. Sequenced material: PBMCs. The CDR3 nucleotides are TGCGCCAGCAGCTTTCTCGAGGGAGGGTTTGAAAAACTGTTTTTT. It is translated as CASSFLEGGFEKLFF.